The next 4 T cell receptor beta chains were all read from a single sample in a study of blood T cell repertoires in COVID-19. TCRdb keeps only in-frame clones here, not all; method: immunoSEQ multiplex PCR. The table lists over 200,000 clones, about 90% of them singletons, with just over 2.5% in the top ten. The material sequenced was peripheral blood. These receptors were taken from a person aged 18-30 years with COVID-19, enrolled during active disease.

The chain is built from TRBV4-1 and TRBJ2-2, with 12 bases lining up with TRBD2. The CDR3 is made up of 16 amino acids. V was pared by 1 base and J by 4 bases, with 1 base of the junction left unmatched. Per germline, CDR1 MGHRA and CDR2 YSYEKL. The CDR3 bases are TGCGCCAGCAGCCAAGGGACTAGCGGGGCCACCGGGGAGCTGTTTTTT. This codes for CASSQGTSGATGELFF.

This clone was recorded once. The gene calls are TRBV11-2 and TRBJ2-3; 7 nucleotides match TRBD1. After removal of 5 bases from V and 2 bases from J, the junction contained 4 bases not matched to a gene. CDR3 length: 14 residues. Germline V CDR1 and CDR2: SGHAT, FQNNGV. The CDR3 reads CASSHDRATDTQYF. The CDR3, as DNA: TGTGCCAGCAGCCATGACAGGGCCACAGATACGCAGTATTTT.

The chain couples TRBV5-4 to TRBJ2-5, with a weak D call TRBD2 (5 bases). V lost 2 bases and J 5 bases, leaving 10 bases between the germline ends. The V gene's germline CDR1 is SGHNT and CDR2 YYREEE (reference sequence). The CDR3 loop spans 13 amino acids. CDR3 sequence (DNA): TGTGCCAGCAGCTTTTGGGAGTCGGAGACCCAGTACTTC. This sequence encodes CASSFWESETQYF.

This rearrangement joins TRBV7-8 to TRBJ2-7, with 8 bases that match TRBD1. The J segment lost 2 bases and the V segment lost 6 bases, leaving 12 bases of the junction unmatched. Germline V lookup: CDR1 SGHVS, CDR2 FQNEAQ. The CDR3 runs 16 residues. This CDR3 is CASRPARTGRPYEQYF. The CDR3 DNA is TGTGCCAGCAGGCCCGCCAGGACAGGGCGTCCCTACGAGCAGTACTTC.